Sequencing of this TCR beta chain was carried out in a study of T cell responses to AZD1222 COVID-19 vaccine. The data were produced by immunoSEQ multiplex PCR, yet TCRdb's version contains in-frame clones alone and is incomplete. The data contain 120,000 to 150,000 clones, 85% to 90% of them singletons. The CDR3 totals 13 residues. Per germline, CDR1 SNHLY and CDR2 FYNNEI. Trimming took off 8 bases at V and 3 bases at J, with 13 bases between the two ends. This rearrangement joins TRBV2 to TRBJ1-2, with D tentatively TRBD1 (5 bases). Here the sequenced sample was peripheral blood, taken on day 0 of AZD1222 vaccination. The source is an adult in good health. CDR3 residues: CASQDSDDYGYTF. The CDR3 DNA reads TGTGCCAGCCAAGACAGTGATGACTATGGCTACACCTTC. Looking up the rest from reference TRBV2 and TRBJ1-2 gives the full variable domain: EPEVTQTPSHQVTQMGQEVILRCVPISNHLYFYWYRQILGQKVEFLVSFYNNEISEKSEIFDDQFSVERPDGSNFTLKIRSTKLEDSAMYFCASQDSDDYGYTFGSGTRLTVV.